This entry features one T cell receptor (beta chain) sequence. The germline V and J ends were trimmed by 5 bases and 3 bases, with 28 bases remaining between them. This CDR3 has 19 residues. The germline V gene encodes CDR1 LGHNA and CDR2 YNFKEQ. For the second PCR, which ran for roughly 7 to 11 cycles, a sample-barcoded 5' primer and a J-beta primer mix were used. MiXCR was run by TCRdb on the 5' RACE reads, yielding one entry per CDR3 protein. Here the sample spans over 750,000 distinct CDR3 sequences, approximately 25% being singletons. The data derive from a study of blood T cells in healthy people across ages. These data were also reused for a study on T cells of mothers and their children. That publication notes: Study donors consisted of a few healthy Caucasian mothers and their six children. A slight, non-significant increase in overlap was found for related mother-child pairs relative to unrelated pairs.

The sequencing sample was made of blood. The chain links TRBV4-2 to TRBJ2-5; D is possibly TRBD2 (6 bases). The sequence was collected from a boy aged 5 to 17 in good health. This CDR3 reads CASSSQSPWGEIHEETQYF. DNA of the CDR3: TGTGCCAGCAGCTCACAGTCCCCTTGGGGGGAGATTCATGAAGAGACCCAGTACTTC.